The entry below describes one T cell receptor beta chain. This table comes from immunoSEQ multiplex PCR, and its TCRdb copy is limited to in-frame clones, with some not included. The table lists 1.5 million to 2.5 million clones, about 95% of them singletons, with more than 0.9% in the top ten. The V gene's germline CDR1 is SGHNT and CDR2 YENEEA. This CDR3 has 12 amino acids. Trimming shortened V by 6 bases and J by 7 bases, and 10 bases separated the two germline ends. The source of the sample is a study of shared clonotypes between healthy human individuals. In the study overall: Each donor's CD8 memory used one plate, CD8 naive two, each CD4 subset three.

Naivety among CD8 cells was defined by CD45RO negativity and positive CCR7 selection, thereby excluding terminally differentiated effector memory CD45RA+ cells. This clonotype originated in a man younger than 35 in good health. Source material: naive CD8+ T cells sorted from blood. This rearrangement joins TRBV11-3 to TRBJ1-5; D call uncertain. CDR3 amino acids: CASSSGSQPQHF. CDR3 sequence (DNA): TGTGCCAGCAGTTCGGGGTCCCAGCCCCAGCATTTT.